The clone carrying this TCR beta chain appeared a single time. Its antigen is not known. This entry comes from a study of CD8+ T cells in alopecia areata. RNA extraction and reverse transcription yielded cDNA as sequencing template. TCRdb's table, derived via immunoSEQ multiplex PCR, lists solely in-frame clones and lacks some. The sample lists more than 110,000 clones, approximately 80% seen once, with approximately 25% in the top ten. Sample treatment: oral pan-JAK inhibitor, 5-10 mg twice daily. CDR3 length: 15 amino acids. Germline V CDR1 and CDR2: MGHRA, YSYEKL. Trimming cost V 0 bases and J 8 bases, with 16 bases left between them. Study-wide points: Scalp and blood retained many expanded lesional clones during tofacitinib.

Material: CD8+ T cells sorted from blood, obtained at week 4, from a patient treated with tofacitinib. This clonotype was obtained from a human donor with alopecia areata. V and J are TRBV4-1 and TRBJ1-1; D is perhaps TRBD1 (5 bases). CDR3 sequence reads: CASSQDKGRPTEAFF. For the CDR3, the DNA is TGCGCCAGCAGCCAAGATAAGGGGCGGCCCACCGAAGCTTTCTTT.